What follows are 5 T cell receptor beta chains derived from one specimen sequenced in a study of shared clonotypes between healthy human individuals (dated by TCRdb to between 2020 and 2021). Libraries were built with the immunoSEQ multiplex PCR assay. TCRdb stores this immuneACCESS table with in-frame sequences only. Part of the clones is absent; in the studies checked, under half of the shortfall reflects unresolved V genes, and no reason is known for the rest. The sample table holds just over 2,000,000 clones, of which 95% were seen once. More than 0.1% of the sample rests with the top ten. Material: naive CD4+ T cells sorted from blood. The intended sense of this specimen's cell subset or site label: CD45RA+ positively selected. These receptors were collected from a man aged 18 to 30 in good health.

J is TRBJ2-1 and V is TRBV7-2; TRBD2 matches at 15 bases. The CDR3 loop spans 14 amino acids. Trimming at V came to 6 bases and at J to 9 bases, leaving 3 bases not matched to a gene. Germline CDR1 SGHTA, CDR2 FQGNSA. CDR3 amino acids: CASRPGLAGGEQFF. The CDR3 DNA sequence: TGTGCCAGCAGGCCGGGACTAGCGGGAGGTGAGCAGTTCTTC.

The chain combines TRBV5-1 with TRBJ2-7; no clear D. CDR1 and CDR2 from the germline V gene are SGHRS and YFSETQ. V lost 2 bases and J 0 bases, leaving 12 bases between the germline ends. The CDR3 extends over 15 amino acids. The CDR3 is CASSFNGEVSYEQYF. CDR3 nucleotides: TGCGCCAGCAGCTTTAACGGCGAAGTCTCCTACGAGCAGTACTTC.

The chain joins TRBV5-1 to TRBJ2-5, with D perhaps matching TRBD1 (5 bases). This CDR3 spans 15 amino acids. CDR1 and CDR2 (germline): SGHRS, YFSETQ. Trimming removed 2 bases from V and 5 bases from J, with 16 bases in between. CDR3 nucleotides: TGCGCCAGCAGCTTTATGGACACTACACGGGAGACCCAGTACTTC. Translation: CASSFMDTTRETQYF.

The chain couples TRBV6-5 to TRBJ1-1; D call uncertain. Germline V CDR1 and CDR2: MNHEY, SVGAGI. The CDR3 covers 14 residues. With 2 bases removed from V and 1 base from J, the gap between germline ends came to 8 bases. The DNA for the CDR3 is TGTGCCAGCAGTTACGATTGGGGGAACACTGAAGCTTTCTTT. As protein: CASSYDWGNTEAFF.

A remark on this clone: Other nucleotide sequences in the sample specify the same CDR3. CDR3 protein: CASSFRGQETQYF. The CDR3 DNA is TGTGCCAGCAGCTTTCGGGGCCAAGAGACCCAGTACTTC. The chain joins TRBV13 to TRBJ2-5; tentative D call: TRBD2 (5 bases). Germline V gene data show CDR1 as PRHDT and CDR2 as FYEKMQ (reference sequence). CDR3 length: 13 residues. V lost 3 bases, J lost 1 base, and 6 bases lay in between.